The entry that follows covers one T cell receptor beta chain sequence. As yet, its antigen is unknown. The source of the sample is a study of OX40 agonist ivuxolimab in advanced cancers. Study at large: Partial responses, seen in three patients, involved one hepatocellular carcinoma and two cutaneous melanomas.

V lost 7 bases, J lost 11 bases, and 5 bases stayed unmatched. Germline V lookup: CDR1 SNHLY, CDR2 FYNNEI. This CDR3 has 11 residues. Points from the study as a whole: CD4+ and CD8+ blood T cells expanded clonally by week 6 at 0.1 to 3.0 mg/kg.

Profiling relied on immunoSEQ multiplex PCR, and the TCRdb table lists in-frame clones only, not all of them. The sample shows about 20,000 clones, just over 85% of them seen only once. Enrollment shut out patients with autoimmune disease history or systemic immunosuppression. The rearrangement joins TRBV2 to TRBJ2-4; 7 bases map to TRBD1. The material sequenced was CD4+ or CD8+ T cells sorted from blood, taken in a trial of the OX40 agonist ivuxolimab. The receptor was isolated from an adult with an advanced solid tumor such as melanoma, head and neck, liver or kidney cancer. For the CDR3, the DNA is TGTGCCAGCACCCAGGGACAGTTTCAGTACTTC. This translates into CASTQGQFQYF.